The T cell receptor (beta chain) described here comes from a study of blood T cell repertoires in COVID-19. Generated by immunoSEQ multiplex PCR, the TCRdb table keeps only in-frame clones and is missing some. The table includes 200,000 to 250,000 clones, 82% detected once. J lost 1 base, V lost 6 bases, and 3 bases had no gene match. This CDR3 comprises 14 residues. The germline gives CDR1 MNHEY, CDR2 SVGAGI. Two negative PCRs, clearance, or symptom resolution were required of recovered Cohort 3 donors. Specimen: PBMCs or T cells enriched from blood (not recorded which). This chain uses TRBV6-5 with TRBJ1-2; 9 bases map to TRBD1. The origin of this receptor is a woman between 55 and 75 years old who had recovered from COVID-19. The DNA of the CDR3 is TGTGCCAGCAGCCAGACAGGGGGTAACTATGGCTACACCTTC. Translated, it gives CASSQTGGNYGYTF.